This T cell receptor (beta chain) was retrieved from a study of shared clonotypes between healthy human individuals. Across the whole study: There were three CD4 naive, three CD4 memory, two CD8 naive and one CD8 memory plates per donor. Study-level results: Clonotypes that were shared across a handful of donors made up around 5.5% of naive CD4 clonotypes.

With respect to this clone: What it binds is unknown.

Sequenced by immunoSEQ multiplex PCR; TCRdb stores in-frame clones only, minus some. The table lists about 2.4 million clones, around nine tenths of them singletons, with 0.13% to 0.15% in the top ten. V was shortened by 10 bases and J by 8 bases, with 15 bases between the two germline ends. Germline V lookup: CDR1 LNHDA, CDR2 SQIVND (reference sequence). This CDR3 has 13 amino acids. The sequencing sample was made of naive CD4+ T cells sorted from blood. The subset is: CD45RA+ positively selected. The receptor comes from a young man in good health. V and J are TRBV19 and TRBJ1-6; D is possibly TRBD1 (5 bases). This chain's CDR3 is CATSPGTYSPLHF. CDR3 DNA: TGTGCCACCTCCCCGGGGACCTATTCACCCCTCCACTTT.